This T cell receptor (beta chain) was obtained from a study of blood T cells in healthy people across ages. Study conclusions and caveats: A greater number of naive CD4+ cells and higher diversity distinguished long-lived donors from aged donors. Roughly linearly, TCR beta diversity per million T cells fell as age increased.

Worth noting for this clonotype: What it recognizes is unknown. Germline is not matched at one junction end, which may reflect a read error.

Germline CDR1 SGHVS, CDR2 FQNEAQ. The CDR3 extends over 14 amino acids. Next came a second PCR, run for about 7 to 12 cycles, which used a sample-barcoded 5' primer along with a J-beta primer mix. Unique molecular identifiers of 12 random nucleotides labeled each cDNA. Each CDR3 protein is one row after TCRdb ran MiXCR on the 5' RACE reads. The table shows fewer than 2,000,000 distinct CDR3 sequences, with 30% to 40% occurring only once. This receptor was taken from a woman aged 30 to 39 in good health. Input material: blood. This rearrangement joins TRBV7-8 to TRBJ1-1; 7 positions agree with TRBD1. The chain's CDR3 is CAGSFRGRDTEAFF. In DNA, the CDR3 is TGTGCCGGCAGCTTCAGGGGGAGGGACACTGAAGCTTTCTTT.